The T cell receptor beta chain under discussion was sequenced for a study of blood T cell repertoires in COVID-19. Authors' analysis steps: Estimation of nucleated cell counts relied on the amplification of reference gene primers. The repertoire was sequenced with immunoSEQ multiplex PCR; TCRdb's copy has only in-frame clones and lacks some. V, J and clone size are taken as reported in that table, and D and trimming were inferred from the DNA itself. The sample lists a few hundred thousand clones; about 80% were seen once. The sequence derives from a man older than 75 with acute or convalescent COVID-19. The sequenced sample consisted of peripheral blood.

The CDR3 bases are TGTGCCAGCCGCTGGGGGCCAGGATACCTCCCCCTCCACTTT. Translation gives CASRWGPGYLPLHF. V gene TRBV11-1 combines with J gene TRBJ1-6, with a tentative D call TRBD1 (6 bases). The CDR3 is 14 residues long. The germline V gene has CDR1 SGHAT and CDR2 FQDESV (reference sequence). V lost 8 bases to trimming and J lost 13 bases, with 21 bases between them.